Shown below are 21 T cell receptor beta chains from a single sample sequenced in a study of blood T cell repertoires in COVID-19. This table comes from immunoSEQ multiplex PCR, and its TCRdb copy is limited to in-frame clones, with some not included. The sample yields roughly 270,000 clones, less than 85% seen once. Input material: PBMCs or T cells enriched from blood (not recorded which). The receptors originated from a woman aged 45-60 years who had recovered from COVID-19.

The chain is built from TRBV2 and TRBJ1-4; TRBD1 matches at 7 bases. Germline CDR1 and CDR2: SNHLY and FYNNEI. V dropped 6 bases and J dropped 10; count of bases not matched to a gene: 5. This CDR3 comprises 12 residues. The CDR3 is CASRGQGGKLFF. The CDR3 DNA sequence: TGTGCCAGCAGGGGTCAGGGGGGAAAACTGTTTTTT.

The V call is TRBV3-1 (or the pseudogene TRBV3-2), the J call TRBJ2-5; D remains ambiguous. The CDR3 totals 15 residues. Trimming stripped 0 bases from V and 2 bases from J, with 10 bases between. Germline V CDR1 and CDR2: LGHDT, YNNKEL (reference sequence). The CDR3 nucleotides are TGTGCCAGCAGCCAAGAACGCCAGTTGCAAGAGACCCAGTACTTC. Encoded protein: CASSQERQLQETQYF.

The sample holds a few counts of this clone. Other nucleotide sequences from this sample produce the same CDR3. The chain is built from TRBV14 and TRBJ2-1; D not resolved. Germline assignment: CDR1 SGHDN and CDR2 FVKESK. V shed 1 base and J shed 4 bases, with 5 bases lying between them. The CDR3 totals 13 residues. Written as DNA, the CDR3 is TGTGCCAGCAGCCAAGTCCGGTACAATGAGCAGTTCTTC. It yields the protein CASSQVRYNEQFF.

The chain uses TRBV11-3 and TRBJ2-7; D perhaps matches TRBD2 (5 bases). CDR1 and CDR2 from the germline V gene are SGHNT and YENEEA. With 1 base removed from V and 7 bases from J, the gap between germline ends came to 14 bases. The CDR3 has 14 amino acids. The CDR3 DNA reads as TGTGCCAGCAGCTTAGGGGGAACGGGGAAGGAGCAGTACTTC. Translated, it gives CASSLGGTGKEQYF.

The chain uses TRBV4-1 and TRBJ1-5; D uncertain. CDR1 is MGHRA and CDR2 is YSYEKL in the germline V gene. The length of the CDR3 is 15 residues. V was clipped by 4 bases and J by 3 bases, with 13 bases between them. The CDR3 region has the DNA TGCGCCAGCAGCCGCCTCGAACAGTTCAATCAGCCCCAGCATTTT. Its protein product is CASSRLEQFNQPQHF.

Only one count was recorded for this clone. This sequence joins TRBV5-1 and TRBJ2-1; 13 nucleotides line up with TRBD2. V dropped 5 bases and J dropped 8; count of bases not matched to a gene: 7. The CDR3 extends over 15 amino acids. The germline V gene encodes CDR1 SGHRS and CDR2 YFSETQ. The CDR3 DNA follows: TGCGCCAGCAGAACCGGACTAGCGGGGGTGGATGAGCAGTTCTTC. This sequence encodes CASRTGLAGVDEQFF.

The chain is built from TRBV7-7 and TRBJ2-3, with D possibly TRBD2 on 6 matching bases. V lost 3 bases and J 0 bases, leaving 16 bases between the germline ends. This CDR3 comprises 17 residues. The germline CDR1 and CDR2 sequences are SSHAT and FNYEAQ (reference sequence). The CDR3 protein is CASSFRPRGKSTDTQYF. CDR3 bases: TGTGCCAGCAGCTTTCGCCCCCGCGGGAAGAGCACAGATACGCAGTATTTT.

In nucleotides, the CDR3 is TGTGCCAGCAGCCCCGGACTAGCGGGATACGAGCAGTACTTC. This gives the protein CASSPGLAGYEQYF. This chain connects TRBV7-2 to TRBJ2-7; the match to TRBD2 covers 12 bases. The CDR3 is 14 residues long. The germline CDR1 and CDR2 sequences are SGHTA and FQGNSA. V dropped 5 bases and J dropped 4; count of bases not matched to a gene: 3.

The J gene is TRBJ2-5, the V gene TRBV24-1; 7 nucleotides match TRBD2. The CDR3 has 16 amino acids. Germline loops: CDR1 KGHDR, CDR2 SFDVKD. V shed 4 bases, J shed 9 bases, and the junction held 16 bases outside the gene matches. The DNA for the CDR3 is TGTGCCACCAGTGACAATTTGGGGGGAGGGACGTTATCCCAGTACTTC. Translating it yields CATSDNLGGGTLSQYF.

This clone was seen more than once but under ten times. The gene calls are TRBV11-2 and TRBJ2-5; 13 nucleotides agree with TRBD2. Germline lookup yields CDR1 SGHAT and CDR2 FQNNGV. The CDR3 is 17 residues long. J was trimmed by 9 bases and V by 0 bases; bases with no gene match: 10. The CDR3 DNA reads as TGTGCCAGCAGCTTAGATGCGTTTCAACTAGCGGGAGGGCCCCAGTACTTC. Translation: CASSLDAFQLAGGPQYF.

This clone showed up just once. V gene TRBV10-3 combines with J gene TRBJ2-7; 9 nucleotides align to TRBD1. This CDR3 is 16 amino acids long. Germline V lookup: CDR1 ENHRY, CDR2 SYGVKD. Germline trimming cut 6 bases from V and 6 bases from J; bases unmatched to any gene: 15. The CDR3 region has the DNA TGTGCCATCAGACCCGGGACAGGGAATGGTTCGGGCGAGCAGTACTTC. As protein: CAIRPGTGNGSGEQYF.

The CDR3 bases are TGTGCCAGCAGCTTAGCGACCCCTTTGAGGACTGAAGCTTTCTTT. It is translated as CASSLATPLRTEAFF. The rearrangement uses TRBV7-9 and TRBJ1-1; D unclear. This CDR3 region has 15 residues. Germline CDR1 reads SEHNR; CDR2 reads FQNEAQ (reference sequence). The V and J ends lost 0 bases and 5 bases respectively, with 13 bases between them.

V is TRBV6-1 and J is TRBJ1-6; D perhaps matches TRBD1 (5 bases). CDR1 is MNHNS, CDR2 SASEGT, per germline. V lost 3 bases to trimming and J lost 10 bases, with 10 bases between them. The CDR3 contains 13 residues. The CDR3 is CASSDRVGSPLHF. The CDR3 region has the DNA TGTGCCAGCAGTGACAGGGTAGGATCACCCCTCCACTTT.

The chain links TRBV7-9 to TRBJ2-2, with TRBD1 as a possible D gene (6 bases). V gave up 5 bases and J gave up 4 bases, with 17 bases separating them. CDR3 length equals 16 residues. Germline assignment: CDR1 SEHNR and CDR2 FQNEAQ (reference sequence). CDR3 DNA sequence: TGTGCCAGCAGCGACCGGACAGTGCGAGGCACCGGGGAGCTGTTTTTT. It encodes CASSDRTVRGTGELFF.

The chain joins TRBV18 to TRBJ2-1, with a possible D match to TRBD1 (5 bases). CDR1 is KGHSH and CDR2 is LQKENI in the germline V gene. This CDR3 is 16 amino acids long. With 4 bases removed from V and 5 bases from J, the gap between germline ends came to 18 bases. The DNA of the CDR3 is TGTGCCAGCTCACGCACCCCCGAGACAGCGAACAATGAGCAGTTCTTC. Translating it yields CASSRTPETANNEQFF.

DNA for the CDR3: TGTGCCATCAGGCAGGACACAGATACGCAGTATTTT. Translating gives CAIRQDTDTQYF. The V and J genes are TRBV10-3 and TRBJ2-3, with D unclear. V lost 6 bases and J lost 2, with 6 bases in between. There are 12 residues in the CDR3. Germline CDR1 and CDR2: ENHRY and SYGVKD.

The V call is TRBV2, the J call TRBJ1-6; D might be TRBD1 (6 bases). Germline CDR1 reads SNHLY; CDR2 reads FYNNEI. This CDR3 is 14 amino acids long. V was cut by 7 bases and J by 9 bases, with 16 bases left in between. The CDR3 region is CASNPWLGASPLHF. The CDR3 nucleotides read TGTGCCAGCAATCCTTGGTTGGGGGCTTCACCCCTCCACTTT.

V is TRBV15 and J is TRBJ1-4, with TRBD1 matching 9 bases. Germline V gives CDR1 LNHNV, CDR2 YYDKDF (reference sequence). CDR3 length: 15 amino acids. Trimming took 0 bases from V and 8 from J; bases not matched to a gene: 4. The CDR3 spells CATSREGQGQEKLFF. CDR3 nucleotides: TGTGCCACCAGCAGAGAGGGACAGGGACAGGAAAAACTGTTTTTT.

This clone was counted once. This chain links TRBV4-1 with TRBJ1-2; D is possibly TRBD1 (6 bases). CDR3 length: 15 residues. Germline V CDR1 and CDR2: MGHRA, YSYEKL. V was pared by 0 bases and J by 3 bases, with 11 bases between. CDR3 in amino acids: CASSQEGGSDYGYTF. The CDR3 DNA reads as TGCGCCAGCAGCCAAGAAGGGGGAAGTGACTATGGCTACACCTTC.

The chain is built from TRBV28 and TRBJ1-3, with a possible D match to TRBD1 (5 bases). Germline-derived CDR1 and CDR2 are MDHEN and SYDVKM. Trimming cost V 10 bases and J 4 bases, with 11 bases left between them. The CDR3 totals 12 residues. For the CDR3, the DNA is TGTGCCACCCAGGGAACCGGAAACACCATATATTTT. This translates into CATQGTGNTIYF.

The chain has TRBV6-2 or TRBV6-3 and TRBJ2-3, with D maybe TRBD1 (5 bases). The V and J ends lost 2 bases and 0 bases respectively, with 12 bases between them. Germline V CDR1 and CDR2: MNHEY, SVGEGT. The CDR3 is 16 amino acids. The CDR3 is CASSYRRRGSTDTQYF. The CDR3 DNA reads TGTGCCAGCAGTTACCGTCGTAGGGGAAGCACAGATACGCAGTATTTT.